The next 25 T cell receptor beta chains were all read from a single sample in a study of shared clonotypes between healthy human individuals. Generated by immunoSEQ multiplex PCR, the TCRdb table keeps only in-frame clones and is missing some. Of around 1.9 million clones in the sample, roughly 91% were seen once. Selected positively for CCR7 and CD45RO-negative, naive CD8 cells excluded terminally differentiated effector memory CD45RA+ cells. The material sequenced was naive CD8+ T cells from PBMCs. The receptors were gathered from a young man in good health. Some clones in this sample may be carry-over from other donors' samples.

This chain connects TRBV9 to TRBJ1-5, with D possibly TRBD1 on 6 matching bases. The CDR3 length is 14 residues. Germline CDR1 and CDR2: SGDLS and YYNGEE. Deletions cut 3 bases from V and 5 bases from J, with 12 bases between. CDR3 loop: CASSAGGGDQPQHF. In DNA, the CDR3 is TGTGCCAGCAGCGCGGGAGGGGGGGATCAGCCCCAGCATTTT. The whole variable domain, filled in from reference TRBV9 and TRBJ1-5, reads DSGVTQTPKHLITATGQRVTLRCSPRSGDLSVYWYQQSLDQGLQFLIQYYNGEERAKGNILERFSAQQFPDLHSELNLSSLELGDSALYFCASSAGGGDQPQHFGDGTRLSIL.

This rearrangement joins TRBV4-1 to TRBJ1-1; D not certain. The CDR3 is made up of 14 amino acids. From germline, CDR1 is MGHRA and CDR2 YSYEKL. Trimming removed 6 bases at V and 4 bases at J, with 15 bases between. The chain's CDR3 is CASRLDKVGTEAFF. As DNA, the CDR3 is TGCGCCAGCAGACTCGACAAGGTAGGCACTGAAGCTTTCTTT.

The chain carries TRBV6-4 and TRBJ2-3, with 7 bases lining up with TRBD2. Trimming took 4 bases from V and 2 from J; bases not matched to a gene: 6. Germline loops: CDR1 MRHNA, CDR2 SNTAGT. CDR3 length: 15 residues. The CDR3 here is CASSASGIFTDTQYF. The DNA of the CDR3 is TGTGCCAGCAGTGCTAGCGGAATTTTCACAGATACGCAGTATTTT.

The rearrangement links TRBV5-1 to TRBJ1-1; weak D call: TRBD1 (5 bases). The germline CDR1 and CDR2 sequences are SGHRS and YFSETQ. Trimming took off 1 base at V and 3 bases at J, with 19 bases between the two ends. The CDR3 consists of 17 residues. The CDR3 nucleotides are TGCGCCAGCAGCTTGAGAGGGGCCTCTCTTCGGGACACTGAAGCTTTCTTT. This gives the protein CASSLRGASLRDTEAFF.

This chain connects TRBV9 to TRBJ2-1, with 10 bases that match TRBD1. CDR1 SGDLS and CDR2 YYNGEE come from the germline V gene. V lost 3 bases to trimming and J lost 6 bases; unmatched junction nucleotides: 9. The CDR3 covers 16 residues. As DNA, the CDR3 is TGTGCCAGCAGCGCTTCCGGGACAGGGGTGGGCAATGAGCAGTTCTTC. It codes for CASSASGTGVGNEQFF.

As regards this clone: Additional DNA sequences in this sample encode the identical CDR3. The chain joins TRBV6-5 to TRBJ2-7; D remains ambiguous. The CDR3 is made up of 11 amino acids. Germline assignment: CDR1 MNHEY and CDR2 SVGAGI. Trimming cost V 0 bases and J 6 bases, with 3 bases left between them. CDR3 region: CASSYSGEQYF. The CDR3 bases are TGTGCCAGCAGTTACTCGGGCGAGCAGTACTTC.

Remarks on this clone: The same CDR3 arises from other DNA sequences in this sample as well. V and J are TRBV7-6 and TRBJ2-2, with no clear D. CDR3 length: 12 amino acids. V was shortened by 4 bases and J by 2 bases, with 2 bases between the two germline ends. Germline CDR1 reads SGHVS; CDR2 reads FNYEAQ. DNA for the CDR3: TGTGCCAGCAGCTCAAACACCGGGGAGCTGTTTTTT. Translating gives CASSSNTGELFF.

In nucleotides, the CDR3 is TGCAGCCTTACCGGAGCGGGAGGGTTTGAGACCCAGTACTTC. Its protein product is CSLTGAGGFETQYF. The chain carries TRBV29-1 and TRBJ2-5; 10 bases agree with TRBD2. There are 14 residues in the CDR3. Germline CDR1 reads SQVTM; CDR2 reads ANQGSEA. J gave up 5 bases and V 8 bases, and 11 bases lay outside the gene matches.

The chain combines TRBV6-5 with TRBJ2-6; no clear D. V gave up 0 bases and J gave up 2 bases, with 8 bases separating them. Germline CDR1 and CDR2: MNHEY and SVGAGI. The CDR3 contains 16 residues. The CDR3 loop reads CASSYSEYPGANVLTF. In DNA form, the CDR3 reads TGTGCCAGCAGTTACTCCGAGTACCCTGGGGCCAACGTCCTGACTTTC.

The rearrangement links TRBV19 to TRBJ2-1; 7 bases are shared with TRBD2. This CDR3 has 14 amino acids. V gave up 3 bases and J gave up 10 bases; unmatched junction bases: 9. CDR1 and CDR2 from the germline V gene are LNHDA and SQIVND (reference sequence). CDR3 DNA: TGTGCCAGTAGTATGGGGGAGGGTGGACGAGAGCAGTTCTTC. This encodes CASSMGEGGREQFF. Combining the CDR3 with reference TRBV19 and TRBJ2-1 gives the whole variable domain DGGITQSPKYLFRKEGQNVTLSCEQNLNHDAMYWYRQDPGQGLRLIYYSQIVNDFQKGDIAEGYSVSREKKESFPLTVTSAQKNPTAFYLCASSMGEGGREQFFGPGTRLTVL.

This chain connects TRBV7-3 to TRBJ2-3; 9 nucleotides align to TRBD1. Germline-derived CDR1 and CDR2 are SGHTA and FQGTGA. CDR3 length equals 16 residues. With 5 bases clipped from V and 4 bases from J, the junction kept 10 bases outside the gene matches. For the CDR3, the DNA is TGTGCCAGCAGCCCTGGGGAGGACAGGGGTGCAGATACGCAGTATTTT. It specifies CASSPGEDRGADTQYF.

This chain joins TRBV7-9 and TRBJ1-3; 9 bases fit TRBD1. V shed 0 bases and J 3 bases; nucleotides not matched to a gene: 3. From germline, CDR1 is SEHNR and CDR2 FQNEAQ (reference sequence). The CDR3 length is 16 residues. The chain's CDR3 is CASSLARTGDGNTIYF. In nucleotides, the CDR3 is TGTGCCAGCAGCTTAGCCAGGACAGGGGATGGAAACACCATATATTTT.

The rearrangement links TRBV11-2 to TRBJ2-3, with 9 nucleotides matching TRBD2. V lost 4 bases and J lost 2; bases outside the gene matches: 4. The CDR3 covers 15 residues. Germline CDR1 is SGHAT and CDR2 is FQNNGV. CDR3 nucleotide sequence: TGTGCCAGCAGCTCCCTAGCGGGGCACACAGATACGCAGTATTTT. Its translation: CASSSLAGHTDTQYF.

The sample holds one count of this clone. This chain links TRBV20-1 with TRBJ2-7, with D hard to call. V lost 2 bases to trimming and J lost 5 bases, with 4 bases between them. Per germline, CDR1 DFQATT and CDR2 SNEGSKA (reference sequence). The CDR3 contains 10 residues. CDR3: CSARSNEQYF. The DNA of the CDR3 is TGCAGTGCTAGATCAAACGAGCAGTACTTC.

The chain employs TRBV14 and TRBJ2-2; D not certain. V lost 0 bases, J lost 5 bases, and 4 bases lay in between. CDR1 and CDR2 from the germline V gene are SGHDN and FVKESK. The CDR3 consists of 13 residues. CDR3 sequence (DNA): TGTGCCAGCAGCCAAGACGGGACCGGGGAGCTGTTTTTT. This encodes CASSQDGTGELFF.

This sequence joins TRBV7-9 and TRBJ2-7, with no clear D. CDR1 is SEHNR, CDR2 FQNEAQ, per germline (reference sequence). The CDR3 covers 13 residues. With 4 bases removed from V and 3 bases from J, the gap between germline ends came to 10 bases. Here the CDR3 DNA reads TGTGCCAGCAGCTCAGTCGGTGGCTACGAGCAGTACTTC. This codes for CASSSVGGYEQYF.

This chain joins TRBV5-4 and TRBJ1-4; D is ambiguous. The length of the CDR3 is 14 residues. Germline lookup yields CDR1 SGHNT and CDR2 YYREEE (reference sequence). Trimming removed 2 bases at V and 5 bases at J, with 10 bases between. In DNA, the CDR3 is TGTGCCAGCAGCTTTTCCGGTTACAATGAAAAACTGTTTTTT. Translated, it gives CASSFSGYNEKLFF.

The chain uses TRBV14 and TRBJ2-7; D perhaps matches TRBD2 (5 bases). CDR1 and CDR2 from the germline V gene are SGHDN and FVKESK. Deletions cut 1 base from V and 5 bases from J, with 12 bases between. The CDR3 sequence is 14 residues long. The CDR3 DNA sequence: TGTGCCAGCAGCCAAGTGGGAGAACCAGACGAGCAGTACTTC. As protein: CASSQVGEPDEQYF.

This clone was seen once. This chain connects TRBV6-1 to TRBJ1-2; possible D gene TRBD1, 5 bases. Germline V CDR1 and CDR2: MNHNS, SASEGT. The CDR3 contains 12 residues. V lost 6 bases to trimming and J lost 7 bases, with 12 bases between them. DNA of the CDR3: TGTGCCAGCAGGAGCTCCGGGGGTGGCTACACCTTC. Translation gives CASRSSGGGYTF.

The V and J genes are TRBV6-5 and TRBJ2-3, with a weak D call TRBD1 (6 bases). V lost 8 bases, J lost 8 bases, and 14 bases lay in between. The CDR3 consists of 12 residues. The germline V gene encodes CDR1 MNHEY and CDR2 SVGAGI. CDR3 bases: TGTGCCAGCCAACGTATCAGGGGTACGCAGTATTTT. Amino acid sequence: CASQRIRGTQYF.

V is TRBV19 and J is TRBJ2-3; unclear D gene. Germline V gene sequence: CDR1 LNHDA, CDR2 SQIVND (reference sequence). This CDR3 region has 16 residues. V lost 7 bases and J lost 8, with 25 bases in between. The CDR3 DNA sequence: TGTGCCAGTACTCCTCAACCTTACGCTCCTTTGCGTACGCAGTATTTT. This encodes CASTPQPYAPLRTQYF. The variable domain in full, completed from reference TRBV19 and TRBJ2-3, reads DGGITQSPKYLFRKEGQNVTLSCEQNLNHDAMYWYRQDPGQGLRLIYYSQIVNDFQKGDIAEGYSVSREKKESFPLTVTSAQKNPTAFYLCASTPQPYAPLRTQYFGPGTRLTVL.

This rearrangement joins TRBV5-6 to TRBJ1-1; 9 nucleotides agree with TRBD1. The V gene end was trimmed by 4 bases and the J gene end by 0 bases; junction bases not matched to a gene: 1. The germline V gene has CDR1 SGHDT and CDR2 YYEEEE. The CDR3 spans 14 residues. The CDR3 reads CASSRDRVNTEAFF. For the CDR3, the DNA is TGTGCCAGCAGCCGGGACAGGGTGAACACTGAAGCTTTCTTT.

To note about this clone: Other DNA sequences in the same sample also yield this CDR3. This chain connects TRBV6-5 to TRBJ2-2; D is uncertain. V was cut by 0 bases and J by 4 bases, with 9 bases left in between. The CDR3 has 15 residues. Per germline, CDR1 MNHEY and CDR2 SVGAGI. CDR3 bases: TGTGCCAGCAGTTACTCGCGAGTTGGCACCGGGGAGCTGTTTTTT. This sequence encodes CASSYSRVGTGELFF.

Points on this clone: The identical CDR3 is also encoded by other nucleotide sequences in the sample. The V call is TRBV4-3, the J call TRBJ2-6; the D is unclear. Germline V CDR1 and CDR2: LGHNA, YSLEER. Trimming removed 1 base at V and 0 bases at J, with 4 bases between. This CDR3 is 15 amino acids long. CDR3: CASSQVGSGANVLTF. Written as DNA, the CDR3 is TGCGCCAGCAGCCAAGTGGGCTCTGGGGCCAACGTCCTGACTTTC.

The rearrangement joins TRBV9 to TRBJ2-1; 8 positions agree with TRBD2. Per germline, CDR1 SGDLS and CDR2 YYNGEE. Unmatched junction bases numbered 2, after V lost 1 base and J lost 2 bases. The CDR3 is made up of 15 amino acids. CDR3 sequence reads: CASSVKGLAYNEQFF. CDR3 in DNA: TGTGCCAGCAGCGTAAAGGGACTAGCCTACAATGAGCAGTTCTTC. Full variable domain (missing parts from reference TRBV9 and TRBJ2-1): DSGVTQTPKHLITATGQRVTLRCSPRSGDLSVYWYQQSLDQGLQFLIQYYNGEERAKGNILERFSAQQFPDLHSELNLSSLELGDSALYFCASSVKGLAYNEQFFGPGTRLTVL.